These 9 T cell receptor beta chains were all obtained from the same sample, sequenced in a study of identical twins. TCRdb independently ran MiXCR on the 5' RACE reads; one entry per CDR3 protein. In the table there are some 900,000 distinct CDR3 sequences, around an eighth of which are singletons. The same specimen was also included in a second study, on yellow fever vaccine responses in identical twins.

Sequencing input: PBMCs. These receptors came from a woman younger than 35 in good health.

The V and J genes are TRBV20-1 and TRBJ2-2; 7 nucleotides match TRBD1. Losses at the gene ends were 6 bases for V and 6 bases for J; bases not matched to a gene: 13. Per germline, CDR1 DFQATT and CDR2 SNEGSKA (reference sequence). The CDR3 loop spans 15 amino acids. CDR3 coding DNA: TGCAGTGCCGCGAACACCCTGACAGGGCCCGGGGAGCTGTTTTTT. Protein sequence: CSAANTLTGPGELFF.

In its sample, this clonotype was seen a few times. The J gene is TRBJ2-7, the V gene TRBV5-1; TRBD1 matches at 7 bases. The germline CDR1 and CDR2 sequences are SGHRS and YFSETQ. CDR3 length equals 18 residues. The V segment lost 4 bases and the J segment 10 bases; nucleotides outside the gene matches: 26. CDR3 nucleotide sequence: TGCGCCAGCAGCCCGGGGACAGTAGCAAATTCTCCAACCCGCATCCAGTACTTC. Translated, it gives CASSPGTVANSPTRIQYF.

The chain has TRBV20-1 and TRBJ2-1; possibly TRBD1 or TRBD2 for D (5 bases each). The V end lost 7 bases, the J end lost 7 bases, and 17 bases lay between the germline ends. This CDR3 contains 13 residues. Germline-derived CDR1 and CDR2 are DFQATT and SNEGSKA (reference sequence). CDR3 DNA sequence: TGCAGTGTCAGACCCGGGACCCTGAATGAGCAGTTCTTC. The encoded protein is CSVRPGTLNEQFF.

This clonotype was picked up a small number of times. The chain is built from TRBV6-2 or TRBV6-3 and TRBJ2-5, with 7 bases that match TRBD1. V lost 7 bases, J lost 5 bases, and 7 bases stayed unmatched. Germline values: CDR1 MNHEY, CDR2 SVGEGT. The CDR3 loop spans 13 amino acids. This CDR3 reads CASNLQGHETQYF. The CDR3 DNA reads TGTGCCAGCAACCTACAGGGGCATGAGACCCAGTACTTC.

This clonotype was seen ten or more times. This CDR3 is CASSGRGGTLNTEAFF. As DNA, the CDR3 is TGTGCCAGCAGCGGTAGAGGGGGGACATTGAACACTGAAGCTTTCTTT. The rearrangement links TRBV9 to TRBJ1-1; a possible D gene is TRBD1 (6 bases). Germline CDR1 and CDR2: SGDLS and YYNGEE. The CDR3 loop spans 16 amino acids. Trimming cost V 3 bases and J 0 bases, with 15 bases left between them.

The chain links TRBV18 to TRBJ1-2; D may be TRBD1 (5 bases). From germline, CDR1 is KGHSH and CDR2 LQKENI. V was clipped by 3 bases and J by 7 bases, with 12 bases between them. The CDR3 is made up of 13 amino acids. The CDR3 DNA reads TGTGCCAGCTCACCCATAGGGGAGTTTGGCTACACCTTC. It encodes CASSPIGEFGYTF.

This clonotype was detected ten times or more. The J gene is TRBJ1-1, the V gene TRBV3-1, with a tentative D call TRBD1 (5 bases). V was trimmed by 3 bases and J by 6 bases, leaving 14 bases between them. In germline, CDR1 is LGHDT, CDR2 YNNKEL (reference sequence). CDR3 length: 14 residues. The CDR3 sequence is CASSHTDKGPEAFF. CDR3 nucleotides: TGTGCCAGCAGCCACACGGACAAAGGTCCTGAAGCTTTCTTT.

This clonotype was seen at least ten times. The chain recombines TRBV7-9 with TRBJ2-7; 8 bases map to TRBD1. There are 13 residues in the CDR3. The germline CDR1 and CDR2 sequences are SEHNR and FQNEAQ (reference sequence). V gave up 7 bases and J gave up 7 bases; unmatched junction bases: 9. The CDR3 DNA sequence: TGTGCCAGCATCTCTGACAGGGGTAATGAGCAGTACTTC. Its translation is CASISDRGNEQYF.

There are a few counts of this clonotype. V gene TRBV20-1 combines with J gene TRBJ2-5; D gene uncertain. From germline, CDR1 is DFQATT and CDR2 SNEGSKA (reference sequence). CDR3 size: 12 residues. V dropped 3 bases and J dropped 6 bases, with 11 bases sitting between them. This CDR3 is CSASAWGKTQYF. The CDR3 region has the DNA TGCAGTGCTAGTGCCTGGGGAAAGACCCAGTACTTC.